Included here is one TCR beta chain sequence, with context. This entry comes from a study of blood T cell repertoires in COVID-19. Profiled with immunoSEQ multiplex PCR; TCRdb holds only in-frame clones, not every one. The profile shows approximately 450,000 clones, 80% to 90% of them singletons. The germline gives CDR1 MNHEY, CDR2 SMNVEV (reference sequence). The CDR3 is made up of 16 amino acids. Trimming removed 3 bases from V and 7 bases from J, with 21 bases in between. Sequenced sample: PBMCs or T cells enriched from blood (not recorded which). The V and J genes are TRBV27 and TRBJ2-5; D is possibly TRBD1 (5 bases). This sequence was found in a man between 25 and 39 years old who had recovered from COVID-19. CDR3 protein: CASSFTGPRFSGTQYF. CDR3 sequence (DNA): TGTGCCAGCAGTTTCACAGGACCGCGTTTCTCTGGGACCCAGTACTTC.